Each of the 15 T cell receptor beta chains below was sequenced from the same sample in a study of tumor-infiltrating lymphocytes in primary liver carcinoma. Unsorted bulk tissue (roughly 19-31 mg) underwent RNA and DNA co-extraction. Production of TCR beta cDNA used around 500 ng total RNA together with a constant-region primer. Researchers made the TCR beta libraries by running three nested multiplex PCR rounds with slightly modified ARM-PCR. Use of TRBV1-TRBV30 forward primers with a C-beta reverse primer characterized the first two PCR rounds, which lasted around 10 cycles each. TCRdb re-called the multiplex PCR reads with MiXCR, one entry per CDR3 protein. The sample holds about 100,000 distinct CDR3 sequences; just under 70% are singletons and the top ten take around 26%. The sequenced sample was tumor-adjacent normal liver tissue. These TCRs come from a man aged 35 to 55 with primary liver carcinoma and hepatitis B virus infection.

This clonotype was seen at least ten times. The CDR3 reads CASADWDEQYF. CDR3 in DNA: TGTGCCAGCGCCGACTGGGACGAGCAGTACTTC. The chain is built from TRBV28 and TRBJ2-7; no definite D call. V was trimmed by 8 bases and J by 5 bases, leaving 10 bases between them. The germline gives CDR1 MDHEN, CDR2 SYDVKM. The CDR3 covers 11 residues.

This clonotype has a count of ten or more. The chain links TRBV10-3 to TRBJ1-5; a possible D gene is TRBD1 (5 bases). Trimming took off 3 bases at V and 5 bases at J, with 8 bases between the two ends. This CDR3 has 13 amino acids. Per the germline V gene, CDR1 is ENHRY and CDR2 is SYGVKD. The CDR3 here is CAISEMTDQPQHF. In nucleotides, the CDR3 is TGTGCCATCAGTGAAATGACAGATCAGCCCCAGCATTTT.

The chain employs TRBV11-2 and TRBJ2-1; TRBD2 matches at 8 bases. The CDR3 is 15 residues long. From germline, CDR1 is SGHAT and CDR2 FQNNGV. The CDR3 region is CTSSPESGSANEQFF. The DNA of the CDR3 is TGTACTAGCAGCCCCGAGAGCGGGAGCGCTAATGAGCAGTTCTTC.

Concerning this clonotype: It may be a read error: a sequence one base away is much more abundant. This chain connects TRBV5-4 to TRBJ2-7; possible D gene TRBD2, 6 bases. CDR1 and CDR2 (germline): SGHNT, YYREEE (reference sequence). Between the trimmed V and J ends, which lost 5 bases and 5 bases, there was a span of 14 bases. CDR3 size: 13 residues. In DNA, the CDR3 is TGTGCCAGCAGATTTAAGGGAGGCAACGAGCAGTACTTC. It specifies CASRFKGGNEQYF.

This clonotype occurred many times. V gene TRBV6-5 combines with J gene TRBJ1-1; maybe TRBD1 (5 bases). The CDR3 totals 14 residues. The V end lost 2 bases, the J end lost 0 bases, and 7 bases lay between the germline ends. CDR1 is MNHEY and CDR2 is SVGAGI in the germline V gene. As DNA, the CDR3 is TGTGCCAGCAGTTACGGAGGGGTGAACACTGAAGCTTTCTTT. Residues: CASSYGGVNTEAFF.

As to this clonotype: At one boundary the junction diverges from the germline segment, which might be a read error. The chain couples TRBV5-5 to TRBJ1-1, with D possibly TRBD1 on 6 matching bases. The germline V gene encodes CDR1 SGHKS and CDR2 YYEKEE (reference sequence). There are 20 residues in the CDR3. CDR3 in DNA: TGTGTCAGCAGCTTGGCCCGTCTCATCGGGGGGGGCGCGAGGCACACTGAAGCTTTCTTT. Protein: CVSSLARLIGGGARHTEAFF.

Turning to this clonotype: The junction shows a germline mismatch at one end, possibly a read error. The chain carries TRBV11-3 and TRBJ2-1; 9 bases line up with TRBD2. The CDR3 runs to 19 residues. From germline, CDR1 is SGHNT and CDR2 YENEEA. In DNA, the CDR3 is TGTACCAGCAGCTTAGATCAGCGGGAGGCGTTCAGCTCCTACAATGAGCAACTCTTC. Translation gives CTSSLDQREAFSSYNEQLF.

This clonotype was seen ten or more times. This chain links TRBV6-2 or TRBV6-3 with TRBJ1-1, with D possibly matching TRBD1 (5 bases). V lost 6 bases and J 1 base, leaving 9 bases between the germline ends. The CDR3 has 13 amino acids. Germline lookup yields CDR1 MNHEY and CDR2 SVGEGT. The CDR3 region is CASSWDPNTEAFF. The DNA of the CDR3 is TGTGCCAGCAGCTGGGACCCGAACACTGAAGCTTTCTTT.

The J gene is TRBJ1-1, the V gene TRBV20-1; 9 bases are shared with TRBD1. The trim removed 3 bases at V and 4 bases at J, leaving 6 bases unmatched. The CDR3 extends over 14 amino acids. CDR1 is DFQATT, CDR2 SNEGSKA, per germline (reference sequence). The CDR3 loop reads CSASNGQGFTEAFF. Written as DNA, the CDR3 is TGCAGTGCTAGTAACGGACAGGGGTTCACTGAAGCTTTCTTT.

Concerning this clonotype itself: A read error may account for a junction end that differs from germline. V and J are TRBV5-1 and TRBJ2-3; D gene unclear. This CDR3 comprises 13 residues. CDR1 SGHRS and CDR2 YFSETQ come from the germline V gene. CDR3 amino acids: CPSSMAGTDTQYF. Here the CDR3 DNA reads TGCCCCAGCAGCATGGCCGGCACAGATACGCAGTATTTT.

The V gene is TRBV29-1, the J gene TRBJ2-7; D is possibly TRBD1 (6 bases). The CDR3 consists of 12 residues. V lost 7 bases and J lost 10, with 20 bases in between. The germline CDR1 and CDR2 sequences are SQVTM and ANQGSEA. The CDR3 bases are TGCAGCGCTGAGAGGGGGTTCGGCGAACAGTACTTC. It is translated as CSAERGFGEQYF.

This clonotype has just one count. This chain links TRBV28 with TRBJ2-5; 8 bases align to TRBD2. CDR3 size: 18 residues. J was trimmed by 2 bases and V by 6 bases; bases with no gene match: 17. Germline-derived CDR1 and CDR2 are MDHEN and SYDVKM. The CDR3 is CASRLTNGRGRRQETQYF. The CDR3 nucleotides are TGTGCCAGCAGACTAACTAACGGGAGGGGTCGGAGGCAAGAGACCCAGTACTTC.

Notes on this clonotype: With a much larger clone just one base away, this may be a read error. DNA of the CDR3: TGTGCCAGTGCGGGGGGCGGTCCCCTGGGAACCAATCAGCCCCAGCATTTT. It translates to CASAGGGPLGTNQPQHF. The chain is built from TRBV12-3 or TRBV12-4 and TRBJ1-5, with a tentative D call TRBD1 (6 bases). CDR3 size: 17 residues. V lost 9 bases and J 3 bases, leaving 24 bases between the germline ends.

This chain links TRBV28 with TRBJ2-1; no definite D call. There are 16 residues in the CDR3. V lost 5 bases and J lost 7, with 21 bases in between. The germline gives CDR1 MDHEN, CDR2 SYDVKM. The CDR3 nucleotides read TGTGCCAGCAGTCCCCCCCGGACGGGTCGGTTAAATGAGCAGTTCTTC. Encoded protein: CASSPPRTGRLNEQFF.

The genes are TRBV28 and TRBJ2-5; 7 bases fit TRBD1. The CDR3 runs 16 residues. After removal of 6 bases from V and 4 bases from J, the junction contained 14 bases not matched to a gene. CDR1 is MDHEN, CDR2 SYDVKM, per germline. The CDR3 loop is CASRKGDSQYGETQYF. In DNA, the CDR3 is TGTGCCAGCAGAAAGGGGGACAGTCAATACGGAGAGACCCAGTACTTC.